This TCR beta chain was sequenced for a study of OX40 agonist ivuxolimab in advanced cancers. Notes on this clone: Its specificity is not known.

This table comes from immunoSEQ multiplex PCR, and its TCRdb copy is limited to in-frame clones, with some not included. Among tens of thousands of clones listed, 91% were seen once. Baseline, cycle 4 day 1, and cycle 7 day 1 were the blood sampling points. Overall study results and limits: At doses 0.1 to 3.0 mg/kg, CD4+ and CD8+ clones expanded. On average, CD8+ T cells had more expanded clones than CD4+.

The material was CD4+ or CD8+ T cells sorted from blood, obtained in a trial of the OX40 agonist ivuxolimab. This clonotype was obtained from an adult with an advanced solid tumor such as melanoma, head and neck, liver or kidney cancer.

CDR3 coding DNA: TGTGCCACCAGCAGAGAAAAGGCGGCTTACGAGCAGTACTTC. Amino acid sequence: CATSREKAAYEQYF. The chain employs TRBV15 and TRBJ2-7; D unclear. Germline V gene lookup returns CDR1 LNHNV and CDR2 YYDKDF (reference sequence). The length of the CDR3 is 14 residues. The V and J ends lost 0 bases and 4 bases respectively, with 10 bases between them.